What follows are 20 T cell receptor beta chains derived from one specimen sequenced in a study of blood T cell repertoires in COVID-19. Profiled with immunoSEQ multiplex PCR; TCRdb holds only in-frame clones, not every one. The table lists around 64,000 clones, just over 85% of them singletons. Material for sequencing was peripheral blood. The source of these receptors is a man aged 30 to 39 with acute or convalescent COVID-19.

Here the CDR3 DNA reads TGTGCCAGCAGCCAGGGAGACGGCTACACCTTC. Protein: CASSQGDGYTF. The rearrangement links TRBV3-1 (or the pseudogene TRBV3-2) to TRBJ1-2; D ambiguous. Germline V lookup: CDR1 LGHDT, CDR2 YNNKEL (reference sequence). With 3 bases removed from V and 8 bases from J, the gap between germline ends came to 7 bases. This CDR3 has 11 residues.

The V and J genes are TRBV19 and TRBJ2-3; D call uncertain. V was cut by 3 bases and J by 1 base, with 8 bases left in between. Germline V gene lookup returns CDR1 LNHDA and CDR2 SQIVND (reference sequence). This CDR3 is built from 14 residues. Here the CDR3 reads CASSIGPGTDTQYF. CDR3 DNA sequence: TGTGCCAGTAGTATTGGCCCTGGCACAGATACGCAGTATTTT.

This chain uses TRBV6-5 with TRBJ1-2, with a possible D match to TRBD1 (5 bases). V lost 2 bases and J 8 bases, leaving 12 bases between the germline ends. Germline V gene data show CDR1 as MNHEY and CDR2 as SVGAGI. This CDR3 is 13 amino acids long. This chain's CDR3 is CASSYGGGEGYTF. The CDR3 region has the DNA TGTGCCAGCAGTTACGGGGGAGGGGAAGGCTACACCTTC.

The chain links TRBV13 to TRBJ2-3; tentative D call: TRBD1 (5 bases). Germline CDR1 is PRHDT and CDR2 is FYEKMQ (reference sequence). The CDR3 is made up of 17 amino acids. Deletions cut 2 bases from V and 1 base from J, with 16 bases between. CDR3 loop: CASSLRGSWKGTDTQYF. CDR3 DNA sequence: TGTGCCAGCAGCTTAAGGGGTAGCTGGAAAGGCACAGATACGCAGTATTTT.

This clone appeared a single time. V and J are TRBV6-1 and TRBJ2-2; the D gene is possibly TRBD1 (6 bases). CDR1 is MNHNS and CDR2 is SASEGT in the germline V gene. CDR3 length equals 16 residues. The germline V and J ends were trimmed by 1 base and 5 bases, with 14 bases remaining between them. The CDR3 reads CASSEGAGVLTGELFF. The CDR3 DNA sequence: TGTGCCAGCAGTGAAGGGGCAGGGGTTCTTACCGGGGAGCTGTTTTTT.

The gene calls are TRBV2 and TRBJ1-5; 7 bases align to TRBD1. There are 13 residues in the CDR3. CDR1 is SNHLY and CDR2 is FYNNEI in the germline V gene. Germline trimming cut 3 bases from V and 10 bases from J; bases unmatched to any gene: 6. CDR3 residues: CASSDLRDRPQHF. CDR3 in DNA: TGTGCCAGCAGTGACCTCAGGGACAGACCCCAGCATTTT.

This chain uses TRBV6-6 with TRBJ2-7; D is unclear. The V gene lost 6 bases and the J gene lost 0 bases, with 9 bases spanning the gap. The CDR3 is 13 amino acids. The germline CDR1 and CDR2 sequences are MNHNY and SVGAGI (reference sequence). CDR3 amino acids: CASRHSSSYEQYF. Here the CDR3 DNA reads TGTGCCAGCAGGCACAGTAGCTCCTACGAGCAGTACTTC.

The rearrangement joins TRBV2 to TRBJ2-7, with D tentatively TRBD2 (6 bases). With 5 bases removed from V and 3 bases from J, the gap between germline ends came to 8 bases. Germline V gene lookup returns CDR1 SNHLY and CDR2 FYNNEI. CDR3 length equals 12 residues. CDR3 nucleotide sequence: TGTGCCAGCAGTCCGGGGGTCTACGAGCAGTACTTC. It encodes CASSPGVYEQYF.

The chain uses TRBV10-3 and TRBJ2-3, with 7 bases identical to TRBD2. The CDR3 is 17 amino acids. The ends lost 6 bases at V and 0 bases at J; junction bases unmatched: 12. CDR1 and CDR2 (germline): ENHRY, SYGVKD. Written as DNA, the CDR3 is TGTGCCATCAGGGGAGCGGGGAGGGGATCTAGCACAGATACGCAGTATTTT. It is translated as CAIRGAGRGSSTDTQYF.

The chain carries TRBV2 and TRBJ1-4; TRBD1 is a possible D gene (5 bases). The ends were cut back, 6 bases at V and 8 bases at J, with 13 bases in the middle. Per germline, CDR1 SNHLY and CDR2 FYNNEI. The CDR3 totals 13 residues. DNA for the CDR3: TGTGCCAGCAGACCCGGGACTGGGGAAAAACTGTTTTTT. Its translation is CASRPGTGEKLFF.

The chain joins TRBV3-1 (or the pseudogene TRBV3-2) to TRBJ2-1, with a possible D match to TRBD1 (6 bases). The CDR3 contains 15 residues. Germline lookup yields CDR1 LGHDT and CDR2 YNNKEL (reference sequence). The ends were cut back, 4 bases at V and 0 bases at J, with 10 bases in the middle. The DNA for the CDR3 is TGTGCCAGCAGCCCGGACAGAAGCTCCTACAATGAGCAGTTCTTC. Its translation is CASSPDRSSYNEQFF.

The chain is built from TRBV2 and TRBJ2-6; tentatively, D is TRBD1 (5 bases). CDR3 size: 14 residues. The V gene lost 8 bases and the J gene lost 0 bases, with 8 bases spanning the gap. Looked up from germline, CDR1 is SNHLY and CDR2 is FYNNEI. CDR3 DNA sequence: TGTGCCAGCCACACAGGCTCTGGGGCCAACGTCCTGACTTTC. Its translation: CASHTGSGANVLTF.

V gene TRBV5-1 combines with J gene TRBJ1-1; 8 positions match TRBD1. The germline gives CDR1 SGHRS, CDR2 YFSETQ. The V and J ends lost 2 bases and 5 bases, in that order; junction bases with no gene match: 5. The CDR3 contains 14 residues. CDR3 nucleotides: TGCGCCAGCAGCTTAGGACAGGGTATAACTGAAGCTTTCTTT. Translation: CASSLGQGITEAFF.

The gene calls are TRBV19 and TRBJ1-1, with no clear D. This CDR3 has 13 residues. V was pared by 4 bases and J by 5 bases, with 11 bases between. Germline V lookup: CDR1 LNHDA, CDR2 SQIVND (reference sequence). DNA of the CDR3: TGTGCCAGTAGTAATCGGGGTGGAACTGAAGCTTTCTTT. It encodes CASSNRGGTEAFF.

The chain joins TRBV10-3 to TRBJ1-2; 12 nucleotides align to TRBD1. The V segment lost 5 bases and the J segment 6 bases; nucleotides outside the gene matches: 7. Germline CDR1 reads ENHRY; CDR2 reads SYGVKD. This CDR3 contains 15 residues. CDR3 bases: TGTGCCATCAGTTCAACCGGGACAGGGGGCGATGGCTACACCTTC. It is translated as CAISSTGTGGDGYTF.

Written as DNA, the CDR3 is TGTGCCAGCAGCTCGCCCCATCGCGGTGAGGGACCAACCCAGGACAGCTTCTATGGCTACACCTTC. Amino acids: CASSSPHRGEGPTQDSFYGYTF. The chain combines TRBV6-6 with TRBJ1-2; tentatively, D is TRBD1 (6 bases). Germline lookup yields CDR1 MNHNY and CDR2 SVGAGI (reference sequence). CDR3 size: 22 residues. Trimming left V 6 bases short and J 4 bases short, with 39 bases between.

The rearrangement joins TRBV27 to TRBJ1-5; 7 nucleotides agree with TRBD1. Trimming removed 2 bases from V and 11 bases from J; junction bases left unmatched: 6. CDR1 MNHEY and CDR2 SMNVEV come from the germline V gene (reference sequence). The CDR3 totals 13 residues. Written as DNA, the CDR3 is TGTGCCAGCAGTTTACAGGGGGTAGGGGCCCAGCATTTT. Protein sequence: CASSLQGVGAQHF.

The CDR3 DNA reads as TGCGCCAGCAGCCAAGACGCCAGGGCTTCTGGAAACACCATATATTTT. Translated: CASSQDARASGNTIYF. The chain recombines TRBV4-3 with TRBJ1-3, with D maybe TRBD1 (5 bases). The CDR3 is made up of 16 amino acids. The V end lost 0 bases, the J end lost 1 base, and 10 bases lay between the germline ends. Germline CDR1 LGHNA, CDR2 YSLEER.

The gene calls are TRBV30 and TRBJ2-6; 7 positions match TRBD1. Germline CDR1 GTSNPN, CDR2 SVGIG (reference sequence). Losses at the gene ends were 2 bases for V and 4 bases for J; bases not matched to a gene: 2. The CDR3 runs to 14 residues. CDR3 bases: TGTGCCTGGAGTCAGGGGGTCGGGGCCAACGTCCTGACTTTC. Translation: CAWSQGVGANVLTF.

The V call is TRBV18, the J call TRBJ1-3, with 8 bases aligning to TRBD1. V lost 6 bases to trimming and J lost 1 base; unmatched junction nucleotides: 11. The CDR3 is 17 residues long. The V gene's germline CDR1 is KGHSH and CDR2 LQKENI. The CDR3 is CASSLTNRGASGNTIYF. CDR3 bases: TGTGCCAGCTCCCTTACGAACAGGGGGGCATCTGGAAACACCATATATTTT.